These T cell receptor beta chains were read from a single sample in a study of cytomegalovirus exposure and HLA in healthy donors. Clones were read by immunoSEQ multiplex PCR, and TCRdb kept only the in-frame ones, dropping some. The sample includes about 340,000 clones, around 86% of them seen just once. The sequencing sample was made of PBMCs. These receptors originate from a woman aged 18-29 years in good health and CMV-seronegative. CDR3s include the opening cysteine and the closing phenylalanine or tryptophan. The D gene is left open where the match is weak. The listing skips clone size in some rows; elsewhere it reads once, few, many or a size class.

d_call	clone_size	v_call	j_call	cdr3_aa	cdr3_nt
NA	NA	TRBV9	TRBJ1-2	CASSAGGGGQTYGYTF	TGTGCCAGCAGCGCCGGAGGAGGTGGACAGACATATGGCTACACCTTC
TRBD2	NA	TRBV7-3	TRBJ2-5	CASSPRGGAQETQYF	TGTGCCAGCAGCCCCCGGGGAGGGGCCCAAGAGACCCAGTACTTC
TRBD1	few	TRBV27	TRBJ1-2	CASSFDRASGYGYTF	TGTGCCAGCAGTTTCGACAGGGCTTCAGGCTATGGCTACACCTTC
TRBD2	NA	TRBV2	TRBJ2-1	CAGTAGAADNEQFF	TGTGCCGGAACAGCGGGAGCTGCGGACAATGAGCAGTTCTTC
TRBD1	NA	TRBV6-5	TRBJ1-2	CASWDRMHGYTF	TGTGCCAGCTGGGACAGGATGCATGGCTACACCTTC
TRBD1	NA	TRBV6-5	TRBJ2-7	CASRSDRGLYEQYF	TGTGCCAGCAGATCTGACAGGGGGCTTTACGAGCAGTACTTC
TRBD1	NA	TRBV28	TRBJ2-7	CASSLGTGIGQYF	TGTGCCAGCAGTTTAGGGACAGGGATAGGGCAGTACTTC
TRBD1	few	TRBV19	TRBJ2-5	CASSPGQGEETQYF	TGTGCCAGTAGTCCCGGACAGGGGGAAGAGACCCAGTACTTC
NA	NA	TRBV13	TRBJ2-1	CASSQTGVEQFF	TGTGCCAGCAGCCAAACCGGAGTAGAGCAGTTCTTC
TRBD2	NA	TRBV14	TRBJ2-7	CASSPRPDQRESFYEQYF	TGTGCCAGCAGCCCCAGACCGGACCAGCGGGAGTCCTTCTACGAGCAGTACTTC
NA	once	TRBV6-5	TRBJ1-2	CASSYSRGKGYTF	TGTGCCAGCAGTTACTCGCGGGGGAAGGGCTACACCTTC
NA	NA	TRBV2	TRBJ1-5	CASSGAWQSSNQPQHF	TGTGCCAGCAGTGGGGCTTGGCAGAGTAGCAATCAGCCCCAGCATTTT
NA	NA	TRBV28	TRBJ1-5	CASSSLDTYNQPQHF	TGTGCCAGCAGCAGCCTCGACACATACAATCAGCCCCAGCATTTT
TRBD2	NA	TRBV14	TRBJ2-5	CASSQVTTGGIETQYF	TGTGCCAGCAGCCAAGTGACCACGGGGGGTATAGAGACCCAGTACTTC
TRBD2	NA	TRBV18	TRBJ2-5	CASSPPGLAGETQYF	TGTGCCAGCTCACCGCCGGGACTAGCGGGGGAGACCCAGTACTTC
NA	NA	TRBV4-3	TRBJ2-3	CASSQDRNLRTDTQYF	TGCGCCAGCAGCCAAGATAGAAACCTCCGGACAGATACGCAGTATTTT